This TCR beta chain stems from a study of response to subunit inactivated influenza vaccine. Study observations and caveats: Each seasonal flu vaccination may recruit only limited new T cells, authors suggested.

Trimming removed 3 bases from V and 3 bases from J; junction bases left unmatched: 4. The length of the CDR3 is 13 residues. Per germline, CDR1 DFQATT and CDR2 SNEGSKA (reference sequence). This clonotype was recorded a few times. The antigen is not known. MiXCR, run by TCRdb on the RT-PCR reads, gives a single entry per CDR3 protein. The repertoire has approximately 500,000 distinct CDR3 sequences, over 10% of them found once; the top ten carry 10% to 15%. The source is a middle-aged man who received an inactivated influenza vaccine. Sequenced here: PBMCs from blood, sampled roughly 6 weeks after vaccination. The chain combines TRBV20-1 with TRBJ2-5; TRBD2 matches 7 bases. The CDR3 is CSASLGTKETQYF. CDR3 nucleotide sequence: TGCAGTGCTAGTTTGGGGACTAAAGAGACCCAGTACTTC.